Each of the 28 T cell receptor beta chains below was sequenced from the same sample in a study of blood T cells in healthy people across ages. Using a J-beta primer mix together with a sample-barcoded 5' primer, a second PCR was run for about 6 to 11 cycles. Via MiXCR, TCRdb re-called the 5' RACE reads, giving one row per CDR3 protein. The table lists just over 1 million distinct CDR3 sequences, 40% to 55% of them singletons, with over 15% in the top ten. Source material: blood. These receptors were obtained from a woman in her sixties or seventies in good health.

Concerning this clonotype: The junction departs from the called germline gene at one end, perhaps through a read error. This rearrangement joins TRBV3-1 to TRBJ2-3, with a tentative D call TRBD2 (6 bases). This CDR3 spans 16 amino acids. Germline-derived CDR1 and CDR2 are LGHDT and YNNKEL (reference sequence). The CDR3, as DNA: TGTGCCAGCAGCCAAGTTGCGGGGTCTAGCACAGATATGCAGTATTTT. It encodes CASSQVAGSSTDMQYF.

This clonotype occurred a few times. J is TRBJ2-5 and V is TRBV7-8; TRBD1 matches 10 bases. The CDR3 is 16 amino acids. Germline assignment: CDR1 SGHVS and CDR2 FQNEAQ. V was pared by 5 bases and J by 5 bases, with 11 bases of the junction left unmatched. The CDR3 DNA follows: TGTGCCAGCAGCCCCCCCGAGACAGGGGGCCTTGAGACCCAGTACTTC. This sequence encodes CASSPPETGGLETQYF.

The chain employs TRBV15 and TRBJ2-5, with D perhaps TRBD1 (6 bases). The J call may be mistaken, given a closer DNA end match to TRBJ2-7. The length of the CDR3 is 17 residues. CDR1 LNHNV and CDR2 YYDKDF come from the germline V gene (reference sequence). CDR3 sequence (DNA): TGTGCCACCAGCAGAGCCCAAGTGAGGCAGGGGAAGAACGAGCAGTACTTC. It is translated as CATSRAQVRQGKNEQYF.

The genes are TRBV20-1 and TRBJ2-5, with 9 bases aligning to TRBD1. The junction had 7 bases not matched to a gene; V was cut back by 0 bases and J by 5 bases. This CDR3 has 15 residues. CDR1 and CDR2 from the germline V gene are DFQATT and SNEGSKA (reference sequence). The CDR3 sequence: CSARDMDRGYETQYF. CDR3 sequence (DNA): TGCAGTGCTAGAGATATGGACAGGGGTTACGAGACCCAGTACTTC.

The V and J genes are TRBV12-3 or TRBV12-4 and TRBJ2-4, with 9 bases aligning to TRBD1. The tail of the sequence fits TRBJ2-7 better, so the J call may be wrong. This CDR3 has 14 residues. CDR3 nucleotide sequence: TGTGCCAGCAGGAAGACAGGGGGTAGCGGCGAGCAGTACTTC. Amino acids: CASRKTGGSGEQYF.

J is TRBJ2-7 and V is TRBV7-2; maybe TRBD1 (5 bases). This CDR3 spans 12 amino acids. Germline CDR1 is SGHTA and CDR2 is FQGNSA. V shed 4 bases and J shed 5 bases, with 9 bases lying between them. DNA for the CDR3: TGTGCCAGCAGCTCTGACAGAAACGAGCAGTACTTC. It codes for CASSSDRNEQYF.

This clonotype was seen a few times. CDR3 bases: TGCGCCAGCAGAAGGACAGTTAGCACAGATACGCAGTATTTT. This translates into CASRRTVSTDTQYF. This chain connects TRBV5-1 to TRBJ2-3; tentative D call: TRBD1 (6 bases). Germline loops: CDR1 SGHRS, CDR2 YFSETQ. The CDR3 covers 14 residues. V gave up 5 bases and J gave up 0 bases, with 10 bases separating them.

This chain uses TRBV5-1 with TRBJ2-7, with TRBD2 matching over 11 bases. Looked up from germline, CDR1 is SGHRS and CDR2 is YFSETQ. V shed 0 bases and J 2 bases; nucleotides not matched to a gene: 13. The CDR3 sequence is 19 residues long. This CDR3 reads CASSLAVRLAGQGTYEQYF. The CDR3 region has the DNA TGCGCCAGCAGCTTGGCCGTGAGACTAGCGGGACAAGGGACCTACGAGCAGTACTTC. The whole variable domain, filled in from reference TRBV5-1 and TRBJ2-7, reads KAGVTQTPRYLIKTRGQQVTLSCSPISGHRSVSWYQQTPGQGLQFLFEYFSETQRNKGNFPGRFSGRQFSNSRSEMNVSTLELGDSALYLCASSLAVRLAGQGTYEQYFGPGTRLTVT.

The gene calls are TRBV5-1 and TRBJ2-1; perhaps TRBD1 as D (5 bases). Germline CDR1 SGHRS, CDR2 YFSETQ. Trimming removed 4 bases at V and 8 bases at J, with 16 bases between. The CDR3 consists of 14 residues. DNA of the CDR3: TGCGCCAGCAGCGTCGGGTGGGGCGTCGATGAGCAGTTCTTC. Its protein is CASSVGWGVDEQFF.

The V call is TRBV6-5, the J call TRBJ2-1; 9 bases are a match to TRBD2. The CDR3 consists of 16 residues. Germline V gene lookup returns CDR1 MNHEY and CDR2 SVGAGI. After removal of 10 bases from V and 3 bases from J, the junction contained 13 bases not matched to a gene. The CDR3 region has the DNA TGTGCCACCTTGGTGACTAGCGGTCGTTTCTACAATGAGCAGTTCTTC. Encoded protein: CATLVTSGRFYNEQFF.

This sequence joins TRBV27 and TRBJ1-2, with 10 nucleotides matching TRBD1. CDR3 size: 15 residues. The ends lost 7 bases at V and 6 bases at J; junction bases unmatched: 11. The germline V gene has CDR1 MNHEY and CDR2 SMNVEV (reference sequence). CDR3 loop: CASNYRDRGVNGYTF. Here the CDR3 DNA reads TGTGCCAGCAACTACCGGGACAGGGGTGTCAATGGCTACACCTTC.

V gene TRBV20-1 combines with J gene TRBJ2-3; 15 bases match TRBD2. Trimming cost V 6 bases and J 3 bases; bases outside gene matches: 4. Germline CDR1 DFQATT, CDR2 SNEGSKA (reference sequence). The CDR3 totals 15 residues. CDR3 in amino acids: CSAPGLAGGTDTQYF. CDR3 coding DNA: TGCAGTGCCCCCGGACTAGCGGGAGGGACAGATACGCAGTATTTT.

CDR3 residues: CASSLVTVMSGANVLTF. The CDR3 bases are TGTGCCAGCAGCTTAGTTACAGTCATGTCTGGGGCCAACGTCCTGACTTTC. This chain connects TRBV7-2 to TRBJ2-6; D is undetermined. The CDR3 has 17 amino acids. Trimming shortened V by 1 base and J by 1 base, and 11 bases separated the two germline ends. Germline V gene lookup returns CDR1 SGHTA and CDR2 FQGNSA. Based on the CDR3 plus reference TRBV7-2 and TRBJ2-6, the full variable domain is GAGVSQSPSNKVTEKGKDVELRCDPISGHTALYWYRQSLGQGLEFLIYFQGNSAPDKSGLPSDRFSAERTGGSVSTLTIQRTQQEDSAVYLCASSLVTVMSGANVLTFGAGSRLTVL.

The rearrangement joins TRBV2 to TRBJ2-3; possible D gene TRBD2, 6 bases. V was cut by 10 bases and J by 1 base, with 18 bases left in between. Germline V gene sequence: CDR1 SNHLY, CDR2 FYNNEI. The CDR3 has 15 residues. This chain's CDR3 is CATRIGSGGTDTQYF. CDR3 nucleotides: TGTGCCACAAGAATCGGGAGTGGGGGCACAGATACGCAGTATTTT.

The chain joins TRBV30 to TRBJ2-2; no definite D call. The CDR3 has 12 residues. V was shortened by 1 base and J by 7 bases, with 7 bases between the two germline ends. CDR1 and CDR2 (germline): GTSNPN, SVGIG (reference sequence). CDR3 loop: CAWSGGFGELFF. DNA for the CDR3: TGTGCCTGGAGTGGGGGTTTCGGGGAGCTGTTTTTT.

This chain links TRBV28 with TRBJ2-6, with D maybe TRBD1 (5 bases). V was cut by 6 bases and J by 0 bases, with 12 bases left in between. Germline CDR1 reads MDHEN; CDR2 reads SYDVKM. The CDR3 consists of 16 residues. CDR3 sequence (DNA): TGTGCCAGCAGCGCCATAGGGGACTCTGGGGCCAACGTCCTGACTTTC. Translating gives CASSAIGDSGANVLTF.

The J gene is TRBJ2-1, the V gene TRBV5-1, with TRBD1 as a possible D gene (5 bases). The CDR3 has 14 amino acids. The germline V gene has CDR1 SGHRS and CDR2 YFSETQ. V was clipped by 0 bases and J by 7 bases, with 11 bases between them. The CDR3 region is CASSLAAGKNEQFF. In nucleotides, the CDR3 is TGCGCCAGCAGCTTGGCCGCAGGGAAGAATGAGCAGTTCTTC.

The chain employs TRBV15 and TRBJ2-7, with D perhaps TRBD1 (7 bases). Trimming took 0 bases from V and 7 from J, leaving 13 bases between them. Germline values: CDR1 LNHNV, CDR2 YYDKDF (reference sequence). The CDR3 sequence is 14 residues long. The CDR3 protein is CATSRDRQGGEQYF. CDR3 DNA: TGTGCCACCAGCAGAGATCGACAGGGAGGTGAGCAGTACTTC.

The J gene is TRBJ2-7, the V gene TRBV6-1; maybe TRBD2 (5 bases). Germline V gives CDR1 MNHNS, CDR2 SASEGT. The CDR3 is made up of 13 amino acids. Trimming took off 5 bases at V and 2 bases at J, with 10 bases between the two ends. CDR3 sequence reads: CASSSEDTYEQYF. CDR3 sequence (DNA): TGTGCCAGCAGTTCGGAGGATACCTACGAGCAGTACTTC.

On this clonotype itself: Its ends do not fully match the called genes, so a read error is possible. The rearrangement uses TRBV28 and TRBJ1-5; D might be TRBD1 (5 bases). The CDR3 covers 17 residues. Germline V gives CDR1 MDHEN, CDR2 SYDVKM. The CDR3 DNA sequence: TGTACCAGCAGTTTTGGTTCCCTAACAGGCATCAATCAGCCCCAGCATTTT. It encodes CTSSFGSLTGINQPQHF.

To note about this clonotype: A read error may produce the germline difference seen at one junction end. The chain uses TRBV20-1 and TRBJ2-3; D may be TRBD2 (6 bases). Germline V CDR1 and CDR2: DFQATT, SNEGSKA (reference sequence). The CDR3 is 16 residues long. CDR3 sequence reads: CSAGDFSGPSTDTQYF. Here the CDR3 DNA reads TGCAGTGCTGGAGACTTTAGCGGCCCCAGCACAGATACGCAGTATTTT.

This clonotype was counted a few times. This chain connects TRBV24-1 to TRBJ2-7, with TRBD1 matching 7 bases. V was clipped by 12 bases and J by 0 bases; unmatched bases: 13. The CDR3 has 15 residues. Germline V gene lookup returns CDR1 KGHDR and CDR2 SFDVKD. The CDR3 nucleotides read TGTGCCGTCATCCGGGACAGATTTTACTCCTACGAGCAGTACTTC. It specifies CAVIRDRFYSYEQYF.

This sequence joins TRBV25-1 and TRBJ2-5; TRBD1 might be the D (6 bases). Trimming shortened V by 1 base and J by 3 bases, and 12 bases separated the two germline ends. CDR1 is MGHDK and CDR2 is SYGVNS in the germline V gene. The CDR3 spans 15 residues. The CDR3 DNA reads TGTGCCAGCAGTGAATTTAAAGGACAGAAAGAGACCCAGTACTTC. Residues: CASSEFKGQKETQYF. The variable domain in full, completed from reference TRBV25-1 and TRBJ2-5, reads EADIYQTPRYLVIGTGKKITLECSQTMGHDKMYWYQQDPGMELHLIHYSYGVNSTEKGDLSSESTVSRIRTEHFPLTLESARPSHTSQYLCASSEFKGQKETQYFGPGTRLLVL.

In this sample, this clonotype turned up a few times. The rearrangement links TRBV10-1 to TRBJ2-3; perhaps TRBD2 as D (6 bases). V shed 0 bases and J shed 8 bases, with 9 bases lying between them. The CDR3 runs 13 residues. Germline V CDR1 and CDR2: WNHNN, SYGVQD (reference sequence). The CDR3 nucleotides are TGCGCCAGCAGTGAGTCGGGTAGCGGTACGCAGTATTTT. It encodes CASSESGSGTQYF.

The chain couples TRBV11-2 to TRBJ2-1; D is unclear. Germline V gene data show CDR1 as SGHAT and CDR2 as FQNNGV. The V and J ends lost 6 bases and 2 bases respectively, with 14 bases between them. The CDR3 sequence is 15 residues long. The CDR3: CASRHTVVPYNEQFF. The CDR3 DNA reads as TGTGCCAGCAGGCACACTGTCGTCCCCTACAATGAGCAGTTCTTC.

This clonotype was detected only a few times. The rearrangement uses TRBV7-6 and TRBJ2-5; TRBD2 matches 10 bases. This CDR3 is built from 15 residues. V lost 2 bases and J lost 1; bases outside the gene matches: 1. The germline V gene has CDR1 SGHVS and CDR2 FNYEAQ. The CDR3 protein is CASSLTSGVQETQYF. The CDR3 region has the DNA TGTGCCAGCAGCTTAACTAGCGGGGTCCAAGAGACCCAGTACTTC.

This clonotype was picked up a small number of times. The chain has TRBV6-5 and TRBJ2-1; TRBD2 matches 9 bases. Germline V gene data show CDR1 as MNHEY and CDR2 as SVGAGI. The CDR3 runs to 16 residues. Trimming removed 0 bases from V and 10 bases from J; junction bases left unmatched: 10. This chain's CDR3 is CASSYSPVGGLAEQFF. The CDR3 coding sequence is TGTGCCAGCAGTTACTCCCCCGTTGGGGGACTAGCCGAGCAGTTCTTC.

The chain links TRBV27 to TRBJ2-5; 12 bases are shared with TRBD2. The ends lost 1 base at V and 10 bases at J; junction bases unmatched: 13. This CDR3 has 17 amino acids. Germline lookup yields CDR1 MNHEY and CDR2 SMNVEV (reference sequence). CDR3 sequence reads: CASSLFLGLAGTDDQYF. In DNA form, the CDR3 reads TGTGCCAGCAGTTTATTTCTCGGACTAGCGGGAACCGACGACCAGTACTTC.